Included here is one T cell receptor beta chain sequence, with context. Its specificity is unknown. PCR used 60 Vbeta primers and 13 Jbeta primers. Generated by immunoSEQ multiplex PCR, the TCRdb table keeps only in-frame clones and is missing some. The sample carries approximately 220,000 clones, approximately 88% recorded once. This CDR3 contains 13 residues. With 5 bases removed from V and 3 bases from J, the gap between germline ends came to 10 bases. The germline V gene has CDR1 MNHNY and CDR2 SVGAGI (reference sequence). This sample was included in a study of cytomegalovirus exposure and HLA in healthy donors. Overall study findings and caveats: Sequence variants that were highly shared formed a cluster that was likely a sequencing artifact.

The chain has TRBV6-6 and TRBJ1-2; D is unclear. The TCR sequence derives from a boy between 2 and 15 years old in good health and CMV-seronegative. Material for sequencing was PBMCs. The CDR3 sequence: CASSPDGDYGYTF. In DNA, the CDR3 is TGTGCCAGCAGTCCAGACGGAGACTATGGCTACACCTTC.